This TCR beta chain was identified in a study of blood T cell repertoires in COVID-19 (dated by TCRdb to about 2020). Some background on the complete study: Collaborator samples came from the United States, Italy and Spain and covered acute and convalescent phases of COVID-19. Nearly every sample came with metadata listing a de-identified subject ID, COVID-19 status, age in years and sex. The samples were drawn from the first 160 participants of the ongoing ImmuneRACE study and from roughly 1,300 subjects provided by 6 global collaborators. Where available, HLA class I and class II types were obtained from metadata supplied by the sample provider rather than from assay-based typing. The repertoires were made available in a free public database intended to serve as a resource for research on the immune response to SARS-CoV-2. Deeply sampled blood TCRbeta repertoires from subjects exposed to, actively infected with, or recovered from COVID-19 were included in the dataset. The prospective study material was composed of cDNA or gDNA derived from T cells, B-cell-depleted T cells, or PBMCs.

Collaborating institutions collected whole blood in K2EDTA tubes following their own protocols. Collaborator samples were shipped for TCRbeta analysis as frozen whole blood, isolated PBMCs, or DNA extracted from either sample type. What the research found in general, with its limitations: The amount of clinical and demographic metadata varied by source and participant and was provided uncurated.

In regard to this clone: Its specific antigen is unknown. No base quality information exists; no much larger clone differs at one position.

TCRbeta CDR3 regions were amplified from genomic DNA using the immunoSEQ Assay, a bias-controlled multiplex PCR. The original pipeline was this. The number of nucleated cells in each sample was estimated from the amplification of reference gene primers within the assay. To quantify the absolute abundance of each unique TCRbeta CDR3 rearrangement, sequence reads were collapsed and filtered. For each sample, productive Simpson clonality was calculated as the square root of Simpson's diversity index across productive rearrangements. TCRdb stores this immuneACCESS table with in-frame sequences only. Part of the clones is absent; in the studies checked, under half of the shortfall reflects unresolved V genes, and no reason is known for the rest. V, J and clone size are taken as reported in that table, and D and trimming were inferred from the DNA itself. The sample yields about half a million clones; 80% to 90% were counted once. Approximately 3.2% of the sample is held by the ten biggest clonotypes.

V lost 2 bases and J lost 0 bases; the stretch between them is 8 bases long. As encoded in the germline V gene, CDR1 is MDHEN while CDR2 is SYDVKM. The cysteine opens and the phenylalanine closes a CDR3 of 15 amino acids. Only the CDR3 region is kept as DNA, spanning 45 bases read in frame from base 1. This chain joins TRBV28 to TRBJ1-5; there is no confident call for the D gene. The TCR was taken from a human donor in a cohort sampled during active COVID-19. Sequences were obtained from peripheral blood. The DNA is TGTGCCAGCAGTTTACGGGAATATAGCAATCAGCCCCAGCATTTT. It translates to CASSLREYSNQPQHF.